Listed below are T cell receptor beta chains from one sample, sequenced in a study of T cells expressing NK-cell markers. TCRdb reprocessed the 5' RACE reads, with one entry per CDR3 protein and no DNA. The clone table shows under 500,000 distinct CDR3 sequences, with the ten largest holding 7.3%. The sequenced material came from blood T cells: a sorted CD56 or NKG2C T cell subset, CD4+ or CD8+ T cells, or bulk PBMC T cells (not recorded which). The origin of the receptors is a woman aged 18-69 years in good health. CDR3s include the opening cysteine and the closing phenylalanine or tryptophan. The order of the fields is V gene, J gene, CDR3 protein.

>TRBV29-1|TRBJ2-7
CSVARDRYYEQYF
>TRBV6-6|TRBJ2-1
CASRTSGRHEQFF
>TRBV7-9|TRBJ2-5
CASSLVGLAGETQYF
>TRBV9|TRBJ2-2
CASTRDQNTGELFF
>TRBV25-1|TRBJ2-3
CASSATGTDTQYF
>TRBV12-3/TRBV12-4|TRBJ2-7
CASSEFYEQYF
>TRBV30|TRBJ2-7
CACRWEGSYEQYF
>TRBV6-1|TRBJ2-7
CASKKGTGPYEQYF
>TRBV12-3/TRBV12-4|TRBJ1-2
CASSLPGAGLYGYTF
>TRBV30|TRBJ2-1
CAWRPRLDSSYNEQFF
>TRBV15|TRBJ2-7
CATGTEVPYEQYF
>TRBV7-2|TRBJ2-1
CASSQGYSDNEQFF
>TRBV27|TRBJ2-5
CASSYSGAEETQYF
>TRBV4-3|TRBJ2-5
CASSHVGVREETQYF
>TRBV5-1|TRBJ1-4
CASSSGPNEKLFF
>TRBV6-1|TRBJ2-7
CASSPRTSGSYEQHF
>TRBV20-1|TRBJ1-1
CSAPKGRGRTEAFF
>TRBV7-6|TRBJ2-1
CASSSIINEQFF
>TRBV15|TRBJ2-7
CATSRDPPGGPYYEQYF
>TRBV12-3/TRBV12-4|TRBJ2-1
CARRGGLLRNEQFF
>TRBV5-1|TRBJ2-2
CASSFNAGVAGELFF
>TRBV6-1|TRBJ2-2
CASKPRSGRVSTGELFF
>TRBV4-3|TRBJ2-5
CASSQERGGETQYF
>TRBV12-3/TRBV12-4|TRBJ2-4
CASSFSGRGQYF
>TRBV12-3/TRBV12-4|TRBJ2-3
CASTVRDGAQYF
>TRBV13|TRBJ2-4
CASSPRTSGAKNIQYF
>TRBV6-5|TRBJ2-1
CASSYSRKLAGNNEQFF
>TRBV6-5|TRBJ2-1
CASSYEVAGYNEQFF
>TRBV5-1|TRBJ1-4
CASSLEAGGSNEKLFF
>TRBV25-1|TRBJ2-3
CASSEQGRSDTQYF
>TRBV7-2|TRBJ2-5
CASSIQGSETQYF
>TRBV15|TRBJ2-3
CATSRDPAGNTDTQYF
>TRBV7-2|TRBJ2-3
CASSLQVTDTQYF
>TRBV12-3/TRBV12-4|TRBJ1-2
CASTWGSTYGYTF
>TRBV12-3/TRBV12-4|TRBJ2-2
CASTQYSGNTGELFF
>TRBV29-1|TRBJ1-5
CSALTGGGDQPQHF
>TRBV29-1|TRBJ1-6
CSVGGGGSPLHF
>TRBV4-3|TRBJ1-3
CASSQGSRRYISGNTIYF
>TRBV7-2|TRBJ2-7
CASSPPAYEQYF
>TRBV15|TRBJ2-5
CATSSGGLAGQQETQYF
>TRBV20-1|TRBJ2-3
CSATSAFTDTQYF
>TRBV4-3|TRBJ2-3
CASSQDLPGTDTQYF
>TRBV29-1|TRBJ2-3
CSATVGGRGTDTQYF
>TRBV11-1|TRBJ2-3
CASSLVVVLRGASSTDTQYF
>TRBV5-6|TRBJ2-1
CASSPGTSGSSEQFF
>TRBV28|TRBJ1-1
CASRIRTEAFF
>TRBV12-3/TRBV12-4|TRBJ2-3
CASILDRQADTQYF
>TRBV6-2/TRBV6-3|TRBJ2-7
CASSYGLAGAYEQYF
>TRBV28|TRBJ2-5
CASSSGVADQETQYF
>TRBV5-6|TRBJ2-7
CASSPGGLRGGYEQYF
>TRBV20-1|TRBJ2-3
CSAKIAGGLGTDTQYF
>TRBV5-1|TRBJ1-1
CASSPRGREGTEAFF
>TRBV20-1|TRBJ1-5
CSAREGAASNQPQHF
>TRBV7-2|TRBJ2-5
CASRPSDRRQETQYF
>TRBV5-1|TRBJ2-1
CASSTQQGRSYNEQFF
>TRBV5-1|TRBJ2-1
CASSGTGTGADNEQFF
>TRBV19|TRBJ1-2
CASSIGGVNYGYTF
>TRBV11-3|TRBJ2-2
CASSFLRDANTGELFF
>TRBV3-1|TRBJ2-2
CASSQFRANTGELFF